These 27 T cell receptor beta chains came from one sample sequenced in a study of T cell responses to AZD1222 COVID-19 vaccine. Only in-frame clones appear in the TCRdb table, and some are missing; sequencing was by immunoSEQ multiplex PCR. The table has approximately 130,000 clones, just over 90% seen once. This material consisted of peripheral blood, taken on day 0 of AZD1222 vaccination. These receptors all come from an adult in good health.

V and J are TRBV6-5 and TRBJ2-3; TRBD2 might be the D (7 bases). Per germline, CDR1 MNHEY and CDR2 SVGAGI. There are 13 residues in the CDR3. V gave up 10 bases and J gave up 3 bases, with 14 bases separating them. The CDR3, as DNA: TGTGCCATCTCCGGGGGGCGTACAGATACGCAGTATTTT. The encoded protein is CAISGGRTDTQYF.

The V gene is TRBV19, the J gene TRBJ2-7; no definite D call. Germline-derived CDR1 and CDR2 are LNHDA and SQIVND (reference sequence). The V end was cut by 1 base, the J end by 2 bases, with 3 bases between. The CDR3 covers 12 residues. The CDR3 here is CASSIGPYEQYF. The CDR3, as DNA: TGTGCCAGTAGTATAGGCCCCTACGAGCAGTACTTC.

The rearrangement joins TRBV5-4 to TRBJ1-2, with a tentative D call TRBD1 (6 bases). The CDR3 extends over 13 amino acids. Trimming pared 1 base from V and 6 bases from J, leaving 10 bases between. CDR1 is SGHNT, CDR2 YYREEE, per germline (reference sequence). CDR3 amino acids: CASSLNREDGYTF. The CDR3 DNA sequence: TGTGCCAGCAGCTTGAACAGGGAGGATGGCTACACCTTC.

A few counts support this clone. The rearrangement links TRBV28 to TRBJ1-5; 7 nucleotides align to TRBD1. V lost 6 bases to trimming and J lost 6 bases; unmatched junction nucleotides: 14. The CDR3 covers 16 residues. From germline, CDR1 is MDHEN and CDR2 SYDVKM. CDR3 nucleotide sequence: TGTGCCAGCAGCTCATACCAAACAGGGGCTGGTCAGCCCCAGCATTTT. Translation: CASSSYQTGAGQPQHF.

This chain connects TRBV24-1 to TRBJ1-5; unclear D gene. The ends were cut back, 0 bases at V and 5 bases at J, with 4 bases in the middle. Looked up from germline, CDR1 is KGHDR and CDR2 is SFDVKD. The CDR3 has 13 residues. The CDR3 here is CATSDLLYQPQHF. Here the CDR3 DNA reads TGTGCCACCAGTGATTTGTTGTATCAGCCCCAGCATTTT.

The chain links TRBV18 to TRBJ2-3; D is perhaps TRBD1 (6 bases). The V gene's germline CDR1 is KGHSH and CDR2 LQKENI. CDR3 length equals 14 residues. Trimming cost V 2 bases and J 4 bases, with 10 bases left between them. The CDR3 DNA sequence: TGTGCCAGCTCACCATCACAGGGAGCAGATACGCAGTATTTT. Translating it yields CASSPSQGADTQYF.

CDR3 coding DNA: TGCAGCGTGGAGGGACAGGGCCGCTCCTACAATGAGCAGTTCTTC. Its translation is CSVEGQGRSYNEQFF. This chain joins TRBV29-1 and TRBJ2-1, with TRBD1 matching over 9 bases. CDR1 is SQVTM, CDR2 ANQGSEA, per germline. There are 15 residues in the CDR3. Trimming at V came to 6 bases and at J to 0 bases, leaving 6 bases not matched to a gene.

The gene calls are TRBV3-1 (or the pseudogene TRBV3-2) and TRBJ1-3; no reliable D call. Germline CDR1 is LGHDT and CDR2 is YNNKEL (reference sequence). V was shortened by 3 bases and J by 0 bases, with 9 bases between the two germline ends. The length of the CDR3 is 15 residues. The CDR3 loop is CASSHALSSGNTIYF. The CDR3 DNA follows: TGTGCCAGCAGCCACGCACTGAGCTCTGGAAACACCATATATTTT.

DNA of the CDR3: TGTGCCAGCAGTTCCCTTCGGAATACAGCAGATACGCAGTATTTT. As protein: CASSSLRNTADTQYF. The rearrangement joins TRBV28 to TRBJ2-3, with D uncertain. The CDR3 has 15 residues. Trimming shortened V by 4 bases and J by 4 bases, and 15 bases separated the two germline ends. Per the germline V gene, CDR1 is MDHEN and CDR2 is SYDVKM.

This rearrangement joins TRBV27 to TRBJ1-6, with TRBD1 as a possible D gene (6 bases). CDR1 is MNHEY, CDR2 SMNVEV, per germline (reference sequence). V lost 0 bases, J lost 7 bases, and 13 bases lay in between. This CDR3 has 16 amino acids. CDR3 nucleotides: TGTGCCAGCAGTTTATCGTCAGGGGTCCCCAATTCACCCCTCCACTTT. Its translation is CASSLSSGVPNSPLHF.

The table lists this clone with a few counts. The chain combines TRBV7-9 with TRBJ2-7, with a weak D call TRBD2 (7 bases). CDR3 length: 14 amino acids. V shed 5 bases and J shed 5 bases, with 16 bases lying between them. The germline V gene encodes CDR1 SEHNR and CDR2 FQNEAQ (reference sequence). CDR3 bases: TGTGCCAGCAGCGCCCGTGGGGGGGCCCACGAGCAGTACTTC. The encoded protein is CASSARGGAHEQYF.

The chain employs TRBV15 and TRBJ2-7; perhaps D is TRBD1 or TRBD2 (6 bases each). V dropped 3 bases and J dropped 1 base, with 10 bases sitting between them. From germline, CDR1 is LNHNV and CDR2 YYDKDF (reference sequence). This CDR3 has 14 residues. This CDR3 reads CATSSRGLSYEQYF. Here the CDR3 DNA reads TGTGCCACCAGCAGTCGGGGGCTGTCCTACGAGCAGTACTTC.

The chain employs TRBV6-4 and TRBJ2-5; 8 bases match TRBD2. After removal of 9 bases from V and 0 bases from J, the junction contained 12 bases not matched to a gene. CDR1 and CDR2 from the germline V gene are MRHNA and SNTAGT. The CDR3 has 16 amino acids. CDR3 sequence: CARGTPSREDQETQYF. As DNA, the CDR3 is TGTGCCAGAGGAACCCCCTCGCGGGAGGACCAAGAGACCCAGTACTTC.

The chain links TRBV27 to TRBJ2-1; 11 bases line up with TRBD2. Trimming removed 6 bases from V and 0 bases from J; junction bases left unmatched: 4. CDR1 and CDR2 (germline): MNHEY, SMNVEV (reference sequence). The CDR3 runs to 16 residues. DNA for the CDR3: TGTGCCAGCAGCCAGACTAGCGGGATCTCCTACAATGAGCAGTTCTTC. This sequence encodes CASSQTSGISYNEQFF.

This chain connects TRBV4-3 to TRBJ1-4; no firm D call. The ends were cut back, 3 bases at V and 0 bases at J, with 8 bases in the middle. This CDR3 is 15 amino acids long. CDR1 LGHNA and CDR2 YSLEER come from the germline V gene. The DNA for the CDR3 is TGCGCCAGCAGCCAGGACCGAACAACTAATGAAAAACTGTTTTTT. Its protein product is CASSQDRTTNEKLFF.

The chain has TRBV6-1 and TRBJ1-6; D may be TRBD1 (5 bases). This CDR3 region has 16 residues. The V gene's germline CDR1 is MNHNS and CDR2 SASEGT. With 2 bases removed from V and 0 bases from J, the gap between germline ends came to 8 bases. CDR3 in DNA: TGTGCCAGCAGTGAAAGGGGAAGCTCCTATAATTCACCCCTCCACTTT. Translation: CASSERGSSYNSPLHF.

The chain links TRBV5-1 to TRBJ2-1; no clear D gene. CDR3 length equals 13 residues. In germline, CDR1 is SGHRS, CDR2 YFSETQ. Trimming cost V 3 bases and J 9 bases, with 13 bases left between them. CDR3 region: CASSSGSGGEQFF. The CDR3 coding sequence is TGCGCCAGCAGCTCCGGATCGGGCGGTGAGCAGTTCTTC.

V usage is TRBV28 and J usage is TRBJ1-2, with a possible D match to TRBD1 (6 bases). V shed 7 bases and J shed 2 bases, with 14 bases lying between them. The CDR3 spans 14 residues. The germline CDR1 and CDR2 sequences are MDHEN and SYDVKM. The DNA for the CDR3 is TGTGCCAGCACCCCTGGAGGGACAAACTATGGCTACACCTTC. This sequence encodes CASTPGGTNYGYTF.

The chain links TRBV10-1 to TRBJ1-4; D gene uncertain. The V end lost 6 bases, the J end lost 7 bases, and 9 bases lay between the germline ends. Germline V CDR1 and CDR2: WNHNN, SYGVQD (reference sequence). There are 12 residues in the CDR3. This chain's CDR3 is CASSPGGEKLFF. CDR3 DNA: TGCGCCAGCAGCCCCGGAGGTGAAAAACTGTTTTTT.

The chain employs TRBV2 and TRBJ2-2; the match to TRBD1 covers 8 bases. This CDR3 is built from 13 residues. Germline assignment: CDR1 SNHLY and CDR2 FYNNEI. V lost 7 bases to trimming and J lost 6 bases; unmatched junction nucleotides: 4. The CDR3 bases are TGTGCCAGCAAGGCAGGGGGCTCCGGGGAGCTGTTTTTT. Its protein is CASKAGGSGELFF.

This clone showed up just once. The chain is built from TRBV28 and TRBJ2-3; 7 nucleotides agree with TRBD1. Germline V lookup: CDR1 MDHEN, CDR2 SYDVKM. Trimming removed 2 bases from V and 3 bases from J; junction bases left unmatched: 5. CDR3 length: 15 residues. CDR3 DNA: TGTGCCAGCAGTTTAGCGACAGGGCTGACAGATACGCAGTATTTT. It yields the protein CASSLATGLTDTQYF.

This chain joins TRBV18 and TRBJ1-1; weak D call: TRBD1 (6 bases). Germline CDR1 KGHSH, CDR2 LQKENI. V gave up 3 bases and J gave up 1 base, with 12 bases separating them. The CDR3 spans 15 residues. CDR3 sequence: CASSPPTGSNTEAFF. The CDR3, as DNA: TGTGCCAGCTCACCCCCCACAGGGTCGAACACTGAAGCTTTCTTT.

The rearrangement uses TRBV11-3 and TRBJ2-6; D is possibly TRBD2 (5 bases). Germline V lookup: CDR1 SGHNT, CDR2 YENEEA. The length of the CDR3 is 15 residues. V lost 5 bases to trimming and J lost 2 bases, with 10 bases between them. The CDR3 spells CASSPNGAGANVLTF. CDR3 nucleotide sequence: TGTGCCAGCAGCCCTAACGGGGCTGGGGCCAACGTCCTGACTTTC. Looking up the rest from reference TRBV11-3 and TRBJ2-6 gives the full variable domain: EAGVVQSPRYKIIEKKQPVAFWCNPISGHNTLYWYLQNLGQGPELLIRYENEEAVDDSQLPKDRFSAERLKGVDSTLKIQPAELGDSAVYLCASSPNGAGANVLTFGAGSRLTVL.

The rearrangement links TRBV6-5 to TRBJ2-2; 7 nucleotides align to TRBD2. Per germline, CDR1 MNHEY and CDR2 SVGAGI. The CDR3 has 15 amino acids. The ends lost 2 bases at V and 2 bases at J; junction bases unmatched: 2. This chain's CDR3 is CASSYGRANTGELFF. The CDR3 DNA is TGTGCCAGCAGTTACGGGAGGGCTAACACCGGGGAGCTGTTTTTT.

This clone came up once. This chain links TRBV11-2 with TRBJ2-5; 10 bases agree with TRBD1. Germline CDR1 reads SGHAT; CDR2 reads FQNNGV. The V and J ends lost 4 bases and 5 bases, in that order; junction bases with no gene match: 10. The length of the CDR3 is 16 residues. The DNA of the CDR3 is TGTGCCAGCAGCTCTATCGGGACAGGGGTCACGGAGACCCAGTACTTC. The encoded protein is CASSSIGTGVTETQYF.

The chain employs TRBV5-1 and TRBJ2-5; D is uncertain. Germline CDR1 is SGHRS and CDR2 is YFSETQ. Trimming removed 0 bases from V and 2 bases from J, with 8 bases in between. The CDR3 length is 14 residues. CDR3 region: CASSLVSFQETQYF. The CDR3 region has the DNA TGCGCCAGCAGCTTGGTGAGCTTTCAAGAGACCCAGTACTTC. The whole variable domain, remainder taken from reference TRBV5-1 and TRBJ2-5, is KAGVTQTPRYLIKTRGQQVTLSCSPISGHRSVSWYQQTPGQGLQFLFEYFSETQRNKGNFPGRFSGRQFSNSRSEMNVSTLELGDSALYLCASSLVSFQETQYFGPGTRLLVL.

This chain links TRBV24-1 with TRBJ2-1, with TRBD1 matching over 8 bases. The V gene's germline CDR1 is KGHDR and CDR2 SFDVKD. V shed 0 bases, J shed 7 bases, and the junction held 13 bases outside the gene matches. The CDR3 is 18 residues long. The CDR3 region has the DNA TGTGCCACCAGTGATTTGACCCTCGGACAGGGCCGCGATAATGAGCAGTTCTTC. It specifies CATSDLTLGQGRDNEQFF.